These T cell receptor beta chains were read from a single sample in a study of tumor and adjacent non-tumor tissue in lung cancer. TCRdb ran MiXCR on the multiplex PCR reads and lists one entry per CDR3 protein. The top ten clones hold around 33% of a sample with 60,000 or so distinct CDR3 sequences, about 55% of them seen once. Sequenced material: distant non-tumor lung tissue. These TCRs come from a man aged 70 or older with non-small cell lung cancer. The CDR3 runs from the conserved cysteine through the conserved F or W. A D gene is named only where the DNA matches it firmly. Clone size is given for some rows only: seen once, a few or many times, or a class if the clone is expanded.

size | D | J | V | CDR3 | DNA
once | - | TRBJ2-2 | TRBV11-2 | CASSLQGTMFAGEMFF | TGTGCCAGCAGCCTACAAGGGACGATGTTCGCCGGGGAGATGTTTTTT
many | - | TRBJ2-1 | TRBV11-2 | CASSPQGYEQFF | TGTGCCAGCAGCCCCCAGGGCTATGAGCAGTTCTTC
medium-sized | - | TRBJ2-1 | TRBV11-2 | CASSLTGINEQFF | TGTGCCAGCAGCCTCACAGGGATCAATGAGCAGTTCTTC
many | - | TRBJ2-5 | TRBV6-2/TRBV6-3 | CAMAEAEGRETQYF | TGTGCCATGGCGGAGGCGGAGGGAAGGGAGACCCAGTACTTC
- | - | TRBJ2-3 | TRBV5-5 | CASNLAEGSGTDAQYF | TGTGCCAGCAACTTGGCCGAAGGGTCTGGCACAGATGCGCAGTATTTT
- | - | TRBJ1-5 | TRBV5-1 | CSSSLGNQSNRPQHF | TGCTCCAGCAGCTTGGGCAACCAAAGCAATCGGCCCCAGCATTTC
- | TRBD1 | TRBJ1-1 | TRBV12-3/TRBV12-4 | CVSSRTGSDDAFF | TGTGTCAGCAGCCGGACAGGGAGTGACGATGCTTTCTTT
many | TRBD2 | TRBJ2-1 | TRBV29-1 | CSAPLAGAPNEQFF | TGCAGCGCTCCACTAGCGGGTGCTCCAAATGAGCAGTTCTTC
few | TRBD1 | TRBJ2-7 | TRBV6-2/TRBV6-3 | CASSPSGQGYEQYF | TGTGCCAGCAGCCCATCGGGACAGGGCTACGAGCAGTACTTC
many | - | TRBJ1-1 | TRBV4-1 | CASSQGGNRDTEAFF | TGCGCCAGCAGCCAAGGGGGGAACAGGGACACTGAAGCTTTCTTT
- | - | TRBJ2-4 | TRBV11-2 | CASSLDGGLLAKNLQYF | TGTGCCAGCAGCTTAGATGGCGGTTTACTAGCCAAAAACCTTCAGTACTTC
- | - | TRBJ2-5 | TRBV11-2 | CASSRPGRETQYF | TGTGCCAGTAGCCGCCCCGGGAGAGAGACCCAATACTTC
many | TRBD1 | TRBJ2-2 | TRBV10-2 | CASSEKTGATGELFF | TGCGCCAGCAGTGAAAAGACAGGGGCGACCGGGGAGCTGTTTTTT
many | TRBD1 | TRBJ1-2 | TRBV29-1 | CSVAQGIGYGYTF | TGCAGTGTAGCACAGGGGATTGGCTATGGCTACACCTTC
- | TRBD1 | TRBJ1-5 | TRBV6-5 | CASSRWTGKGNQPQHF | TGTGCCAGCAGCCGCTGGACAGGGAAAGGGAATCAGCCCCAGCATTTT
- | - | TRBJ2-7 | TRBV28 | CASSPMTVWPYDQYF | TGTGCCAGCAGTCCAATGACAGTGTGGCCCTACGATCAGTACTTC
- | - | TRBJ2-7 | TRBV6-5 | CASSRRLRASYKQYF | TGTGCCAGCAGTCGCCGCTTGAGGGCCTCCTACAAGCAGTACTTC
- | - | TRBJ2-5 | TRBV11-2 | CTSSPVGERETQYF | TGTACCAGCAGTCCAGTGGGGGAGAGGGAGACCCAGTACTTC
- | - | TRBJ2-5 | TRBV6-1 | CASNPEVGRGRETQYF | TGTGCCAGCAACCCCGAGGTGGGACGGGGACGAGAGACCCAGTACTTC
few | - | TRBJ2-3 | TRBV5-1 | CASSLGRGSGDTQYF | TGCGCCAGCAGCTTGGGCAGGGGTAGTGGAGATACGCAGTATTTT
- | - | TRBJ2-7 | TRBV11-2 | CASSLVPPYEQYF | TGTGCCAGCAGCTTAGTCCCCCCCTATGAGCAGTACTTC
- | - | TRBJ2-3 | TRBV29-1 | CRGFWLATDTQYF | TGCAGAGGGTTCTGGCTGGCCACAGATACGCAGTATTTT
- | TRBD1 | TRBJ2-2 | TRBV14 | CASSQSLDRVSYTGELFF | TGTGCCAGCAGCCAATCACTCGACAGGGTATCCTACACCGGGGAGCTGTTTTTT
- | - | TRBJ1-2 | TRBV5-1 | CASGLVEQDYGYTF | TGCGCCAGCGGCTTGGTGGAACAGGATTATGGCTACACCTTC
- | TRBD1 | TRBJ2-7 | TRBV20-1 | CSASGQGLTYENYF | TGCAGTGCTAGCGGACAGGGGCTCACCTACGAGAACTACTTC
many | - | TRBJ2-3 | TRBV12-3/TRBV12-4 | CASSFSTGLSTDTQYF | TGTGCCAGCAGTTTTTCGACGGGGCTCAGCACAGATACGCAGTATTTT
many | TRBD1 | TRBJ2-7 | TRBV6-6 | CASRRQGAMGEQYF | TGTGCCAGCAGGCGACAGGGGGCCATGGGCGAGCAGTACTTC
- | - | TRBJ2-7 | TRBV30 | CAWTVGAPTAYEQHF | TGTGCCTGGACTGTTGGTGCCCCGACCGCCTACGAGCAGCACTTC
- | - | TRBJ1-3 | TRBV6-5 | CGSSYSRPSSGNTIYF | TGTGGCAGTAGTTACTCTCGCCCGAGCTCTGGAAACACCATATATTTT
few | - | TRBJ2-7 | TRBV20-1 | CSAREGQTLREQYF | TGCAGTGCTAGAGAAGGACAGACCCTGAGGGAGCAGTACTTC
- | - | TRBJ2-7 | TRBV14 | CVSNQPGRGTSYEQYF | TGTGTCAGCAACCAACCGGGTAGGGGAACATCCTACGAGCAGTACTTC
many | TRBD2 | TRBJ2-1 | TRBV6-5 | CASSLVTGGFNEQFF | TGTGCCAGCAGTTTAGTGACGGGAGGATTTAATGAGCAGTTCTTC
- | - | TRBJ2-3 | TRBV10-3 | CAISESGDTQYF | TGTGCCATCAGTGAGTCGGGAGATACCCAGTATTTT
- | - | TRBJ1-2 | TRBV6-6 | CASSYSPCPVSYRSGYTF | TGTGCCAGCAGTTACTCCCCATGTCCGGTCTCCTATCGCTCTGGCTACACCTTT
many | - | TRBJ2-1 | TRBV25-1 | CASSESLGVRGNNEQFF | TGTGCCAGCAGTGAATCCCTAGGGGTTCGAGGGAACAATGAGCAGTTCTTC
many | TRBD1 | TRBJ1-2 | TRBV7-9 | CASSFPSRTGGYGYTF | TGTGCCAGCAGCTTCCCGTCCAGGACAGGGGGCTATGGCTACACCTTC
- | - | TRBJ2-3 | TRBV7-3 | CASSSATSPKGGDTQYF | TGTGCCAGCAGCTCGGCGACTAGTCCCAAAGGGGGGGATACGCAGTATTTT
once | TRBD1 | TRBJ2-1 | TRBV11-3 | CASSLEGTGFGDEQSF | TGTGCCAGCAGCTTAGAGGGGACAGGGTTTGGGGATGAGCAGTCCTTC
- | TRBD1 | TRBJ2-7 | TRBV10-3 | CAISEAWTGDTLPYVQYF | TGTGCCATCAGTGAGGCTTGGACAGGGGACACTCTACCCTACGTGCAGTACTTC
- | TRBD2 | TRBJ2-5 | TRBV28 | CASSLNLAGIQETQYF | TGTGCCAGCAGTTTAAACCTAGCGGGGATACAAGAGACCCAGTACTTC
- | - | TRBJ2-3 | TRBV20-1 | CSARKDISTDTQYF | TGCAGTGCTAGAAAAGATATTAGCACAGATACGCAGTATTTT
many | - | TRBJ1-5 | TRBV6-1 | CASSEEDEQPQHF | TGTGCCAGCAGTGAAGAGGACGAGCAGCCCCAGCATTTT
- | - | TRBJ2-7 | TRBV4-1 | CASSQDPGQGDYQQYF | TGCGCCAGTAGCCAAGACCCCGGGCAAGGTGACTACCAGCAGTACTTC
many | - | TRBJ2-3 | TRBV10-3 | CAISNSGTTRDTQYF | TGTGCCATCAGTAACTCCGGGACCACCCGGGATACGCAGTATTTT
- | TRBD1 | TRBJ1-1 | TRBV5-1 | CASSSRQGVSTEAFF | TGCGCCAGCAGCTCACGACAGGGGGTTAGCACTGAGGCTTTCTTT
- | - | TRBJ2-3 | TRBV29-1 | CSVEGRDADTQYF | TGCAGCGTTGAGGGCAGAGATGCAGATACGCAGTATTTT
- | - | TRBJ1-3 | TRBV6-1 | CASNPDMAGNTIYF | TGTGCCAGCAATCCCGACATGGCTGGAAACACCATATATTTT
- | TRBD2 | TRBJ2-5 | TRBV29-1 | CSAKRLAVSQEAQYF | TGCAGCGCCAAACGACTAGCGGTGAGCCAAGAGGCCCAGTACTTC
few | - | TRBJ2-7 | TRBV20-1 | CSAVGHLSYEQYF | TGCAGTGCTGTGGGACACCTCTCCTACGAGCAGTACTTC
- | - | TRBJ1-1 | TRBV11-2 | CVSSLVGKEVVTEAFF | TGTGTCAGCAGCTTAGTGGGGAAGGAGGTGGTCACTGAAGCCTTCTTT
once | TRBD2 | TRBJ2-3 | TRBV11-2 | CASSLEMGRDGTDTQYF | TGCGCCAGCAGCTTAGAAATGGGGAGGGATGGAACAGATACGCAGTATTTT
- | - | TRBJ1-2 | TRBV30 | CASSVSQGRWGYTF | TGTGCCTCGAGCGTGTCCCAGGGTCGATGGGGCTACACCTTC
- | - | TRBJ2-4 | TRBV24-1 | CATRGMSPRYF | TGTGCCACCAGGGGAATGTCACCGCGGTACTTC